These T cell receptor beta chains were read from a single sample in a study of blood T cell repertoires in COVID-19. Profiling relied on immunoSEQ multiplex PCR, and the TCRdb table lists in-frame clones only, not all of them. The sample lists about 53,000 clones, 75% to 85% occurring once. The sample taken for sequencing was peripheral blood. These receptors originate from a woman in her sixties or seventies with acute or convalescent COVID-19. CDR3s leave out the opening cysteine and the closing phenylalanine or tryptophan. D genes are given only for firm matches.

length,V,D,J,CDR3
10,TRBV6-6,TRBD2,TRBJ2-2,ASSYSGRGLF
14,TRBV24-1,TRBD2,TRBJ2-3,ATSKLAGGDRDTQY
13,TRBV18,TRBD1,TRBJ1-6,ASSPTAQGNSPLH
17,TRBV6-1,TRBD1,TRBJ2-4,ASSGSPGTGVKAKNIQY
13,TRBV7-3,.,TRBJ2-3,ASSLQGPLTDTQY
12,TRBV7-5,.,TRBJ1-6,ARSGSSYNSPLH
12,TRBV27,.,TRBJ1-2,ASSRAGANYGYT
11,TRBV30,TRBD1,TRBJ1-2,AWSRDRPYGYT
9,TRBV5-6,.,TRBJ2-5,ASSLQETQY
12,TRBV6-2/TRBV6-3,TRBD2,TRBJ2-3,ASSYGRATDTQY
14,TRBV5-1,TRBD2,TRBJ2-2,ASSLVAGETTGELF
14,TRBV5-1,TRBD1,TRBJ1-2,ASSREGGEGAYGYT
12,TRBV3-1/TRBV3-2,TRBD1,TRBJ1-5,ASSLTGGRQPQH
13,TRBV7-2,.,TRBJ1-4,ASSAQGATNEKLF
10,TRBV30,.,TRBJ1-2,ASPNGQSGYT
12,TRBV6-5,.,TRBJ1-5,ASSRGASNQPQH
12,TRBV28,.,TRBJ1-2,ASSAQGTGYGYT
15,TRBV27,TRBD1,TRBJ1-1,ASRPKSSGTGLTEAF
15,TRBV5-4,TRBD2,TRBJ2-7,ASSLAILAGESYEQY
12,TRBV19,.,TRBJ1-1,ASSRGWSNAEAF
13,TRBV6-1,TRBD2,TRBJ2-3,ASSELAGGPDTQY
10,TRBV7-9,.,TRBJ1-1,ASSLGRAEAF
10,TRBV7-9,.,TRBJ1-5,ASSLDSQPQH
15,TRBV28,TRBD1,TRBJ1-5,ASNQGPRDRLHQPQH
15,TRBV25-1,TRBD2,TRBJ2-5,ASSDPPGTGGEETQY
14,TRBV5-1,TRBD2,TRBJ2-3,ASSLGLAGDTDTQY
14,TRBV27,TRBD1,TRBJ2-5,ASSLAPGQEKETQY
12,TRBV7-9,.,TRBJ1-3,ASSLQLGQNTIY
12,TRBV13,.,TRBJ1-6,ASSSWETYSPLH
15,TRBV2,TRBD1,TRBJ1-2,ASSEGPGGRKAGGYT
10,TRBV12-3/TRBV12-4,.,TRBJ1-2,ASSYGRRGYT
11,TRBV6-7,TRBD2,TRBJ2-7,ASSSAGGPEQY
14,TRBV18,.,TRBJ1-1,ASSPDGGRWNTEAF
13,TRBV28,.,TRBJ1-1,ASSPHGGANTEAF
14,TRBV19,TRBD1,TRBJ1-6,ASRTGVSSYNSPLH
9,TRBV6-5,.,TRBJ1-1,ATGGGTEAF
11,TRBV12-3/TRBV12-4,TRBD1,TRBJ1-1,ASSLTGVTEAF
11,TRBV14,.,TRBJ1-1,ASSQNQVTEAF
12,TRBV18,.,TRBJ1-1,ASSPLSSEGGAF
11,TRBV5-1,.,TRBJ1-1,ASSHDINTEAF
12,TRBV28,TRBD1,TRBJ2-7,ASSSLDRGREQY
11,TRBV5-1,.,TRBJ2-3,ASSSAWTDTQY
17,TRBV7-8,TRBD1,TRBJ1-2,ASSKKVPGQGTLEAGYT
15,TRBV9,TRBD1,TRBJ2-5,ASSAGLGQGARETQY
14,TRBV7-2,.,TRBJ2-7,ASSLVVSAGAEKQY
12,TRBV9,.,TRBJ1-1,ASSGGVMNTEAF
13,TRBV5-3,.,TRBJ2-7,ARSLVSREPYEQY
12,TRBV2,TRBD1,TRBJ1-2,ASRDRGFNYGYT